The T cell receptor beta chain under discussion was sequenced for a study of control samples from healthy donors and cancer patients. Trimming took 4 bases from V and 4 from J; bases not matched to a gene: 7. The CDR3 runs to 14 residues. Per the germline V gene, CDR1 is SGHNT and CDR2 is YYREEE (reference sequence). This table comes from immunoSEQ multiplex PCR, and its TCRdb copy is limited to in-frame clones, with some not included. The data show 110,000 to 150,000 clones, 85% to 95% seen once. The sample was PBMCs. This clonotype was sampled from a man aged 55 to 70 with colorectal cancer. The V call is TRBV5-4, the J call TRBJ1-2; 7 bases map to TRBD1. The CDR3 sequence: CASSVRQGGYGYTF. As DNA, the CDR3 is TGTGCCAGCAGCGTGCGACAGGGCGGCTATGGCTACACCTTC.